This paragraph reports one TCR beta chain. The entry originates in a study of blood T cell repertoires in COVID-19. Ages ranged from roughly 18 to 95 years, with residence in 24 US areas. Participant-reported clinical history was the basis for cohort assignment. V lost 5 bases to trimming and J lost 4 bases, with 8 bases between them. Germline-derived CDR1 and CDR2 are SEHNR and FQNEAQ (reference sequence). The CDR3 sequence is 12 residues long. Assay: immunoSEQ multiplex PCR; the TCRdb copy retains only in-frame clones and omits some. The sample yields hundreds of thousands of clones, 70% to 90% seen once.

This TCR came from a man aged 35 to 55 who had recovered from COVID-19. What was sequenced was PBMCs or T cells enriched from blood (not recorded which). V usage is TRBV7-9 and J usage is TRBJ1-1; D remains ambiguous. CDR3 amino acids: CASSELITEAFF. CDR3 nucleotide sequence: TGTGCCAGCAGCGAGCTTATCACTGAAGCTTTCTTT. The full variable domain, rest sourced from reference TRBV7-9 and TRBJ1-1, is DTGVSQNPRHKITKRGQNVTFRCDPISEHNRLYWYRQTLGQGPEFLTYFQNEAQLEKSRLLSDRFSAERPKGSFSTLEIQRTEQGDSAMYLCASSELITEAFFGQGTRLTVV.